This TCR beta chain is from a study of T cell repertoires in ileal Crohn's disease. General study results and limits: Active smokers at surgery had more clonal expansions than non-smokers.

CDR1 and CDR2 (germline): SGDLS, YYNGEE. The CDR3 is 15 residues long. V gave up 0 bases and J gave up 5 bases, with 14 bases separating them. As to this clone: Its target is unknown.

Produced via immunoSEQ multiplex PCR; TCRdb's table is partial and in-frame only. This sample has about 6,000 clones; around 82% occur once, and the top ten carry approximately 9.7%. This chain joins TRBV9 and TRBJ1-1, with D perhaps TRBD1 (5 bases). The sequencing sample was made of ileal tissue. The receptor was derived from an adult with Crohn's disease. As DNA, the CDR3 is TGTGCCAGCAGCGTAGGTCAGGGCGGGGATACTGAAGCTTTCTTT. Residues: CASSVGQGGDTEAFF. The whole variable domain, remainder taken from reference TRBV9 and TRBJ1-1, is DSGVTQTPKHLITATGQRVTLRCSPRSGDLSVYWYQQSLDQGLQFLIQYYNGEERAKGNILERFSAQQFPDLHSELNLSSLELGDSALYFCASSVGQGGDTEAFFGQGTRLTVV.